This paragraph reports one T cell receptor beta chain. Its target is not known. Once isolated by positive magnetic bead selection, the CD4+ and CD8+ cells had their purity checked by flow cytometry. Per the germline V gene, CDR1 is SEHNR and CDR2 is FQNEAQ (reference sequence). V lost 1 base and J lost 1; bases outside the gene matches: 4. This CDR3 is 18 amino acids long. Some clones are missing from TCRdb's copy, which holds only in-frame ones; the method was immunoSEQ multiplex PCR. The sample shows over 3,000 clones, roughly 72% of them seen only once. This sample is part of a study of somatic mutations in cytotoxic T cells in rheumatoid arthritis. Whole-study results and caveats: It was in rheumatoid arthritis patients, but not in healthy controls, that CD8+ clonality increased with age.

The sample consisted of CD8+ T cells sorted from blood. J is TRBJ2-4 and V is TRBV7-9; the match to TRBD2 covers 13 bases. The origin of this receptor is an adult with rheumatoid arthritis. The CDR3 reads CASSLGTSGRGAKNIQYF. The DNA for the CDR3 is TGTGCCAGCAGCTTAGGGACTAGCGGGAGAGGGGCCAAAAACATTCAGTACTTC. Full variable domain (missing parts from reference TRBV7-9 and TRBJ2-4): DTGVSQNPRHKITKRGQNVTFRCDPISEHNRLYWYRQTLGQGPEFLTYFQNEAQLEKSRLLSDRFSAERPKGSFSTLEIQRTEQGDSAMYLCASSLGTSGRGAKNIQYFGAGTRLSVL.